What follows are 2 T cell receptor beta chains derived from one specimen sequenced in a study of blood T cell repertoires in COVID-19. Assay: immunoSEQ multiplex PCR; the TCRdb copy retains only in-frame clones and omits some. The sample lists roughly 150,000 clones, under 85% occurring once. The sequenced sample was peripheral blood. These receptors originate from a man aged 45-65 years with active or convalescent COVID-19.

This clone was seen only once. The V and J genes are TRBV5-1 and TRBJ1-1; no clear D. The CDR3 contains 14 residues. From germline, CDR1 is SGHRS and CDR2 YFSETQ. V was cut by 4 bases and J by 0 bases, with 10 bases left in between. CDR3 nucleotide sequence: TGCGCCAGCAGCCCCATCCGGGTGAACACTGAAGCTTTCTTT. Its protein product is CASSPIRVNTEAFF.

CDR3 loop: CASSTGPYGYTF. The DNA for the CDR3 is TGTGCCAGCAGCACAGGGCCCTATGGCTACACCTTC. The rearrangement joins TRBV12-3 or TRBV12-4 to TRBJ1-2; the D gene is possibly TRBD1 (6 bases). V was trimmed by 6 bases and J by 4 bases, leaving 9 bases between them. The CDR3 sequence is 12 residues long.